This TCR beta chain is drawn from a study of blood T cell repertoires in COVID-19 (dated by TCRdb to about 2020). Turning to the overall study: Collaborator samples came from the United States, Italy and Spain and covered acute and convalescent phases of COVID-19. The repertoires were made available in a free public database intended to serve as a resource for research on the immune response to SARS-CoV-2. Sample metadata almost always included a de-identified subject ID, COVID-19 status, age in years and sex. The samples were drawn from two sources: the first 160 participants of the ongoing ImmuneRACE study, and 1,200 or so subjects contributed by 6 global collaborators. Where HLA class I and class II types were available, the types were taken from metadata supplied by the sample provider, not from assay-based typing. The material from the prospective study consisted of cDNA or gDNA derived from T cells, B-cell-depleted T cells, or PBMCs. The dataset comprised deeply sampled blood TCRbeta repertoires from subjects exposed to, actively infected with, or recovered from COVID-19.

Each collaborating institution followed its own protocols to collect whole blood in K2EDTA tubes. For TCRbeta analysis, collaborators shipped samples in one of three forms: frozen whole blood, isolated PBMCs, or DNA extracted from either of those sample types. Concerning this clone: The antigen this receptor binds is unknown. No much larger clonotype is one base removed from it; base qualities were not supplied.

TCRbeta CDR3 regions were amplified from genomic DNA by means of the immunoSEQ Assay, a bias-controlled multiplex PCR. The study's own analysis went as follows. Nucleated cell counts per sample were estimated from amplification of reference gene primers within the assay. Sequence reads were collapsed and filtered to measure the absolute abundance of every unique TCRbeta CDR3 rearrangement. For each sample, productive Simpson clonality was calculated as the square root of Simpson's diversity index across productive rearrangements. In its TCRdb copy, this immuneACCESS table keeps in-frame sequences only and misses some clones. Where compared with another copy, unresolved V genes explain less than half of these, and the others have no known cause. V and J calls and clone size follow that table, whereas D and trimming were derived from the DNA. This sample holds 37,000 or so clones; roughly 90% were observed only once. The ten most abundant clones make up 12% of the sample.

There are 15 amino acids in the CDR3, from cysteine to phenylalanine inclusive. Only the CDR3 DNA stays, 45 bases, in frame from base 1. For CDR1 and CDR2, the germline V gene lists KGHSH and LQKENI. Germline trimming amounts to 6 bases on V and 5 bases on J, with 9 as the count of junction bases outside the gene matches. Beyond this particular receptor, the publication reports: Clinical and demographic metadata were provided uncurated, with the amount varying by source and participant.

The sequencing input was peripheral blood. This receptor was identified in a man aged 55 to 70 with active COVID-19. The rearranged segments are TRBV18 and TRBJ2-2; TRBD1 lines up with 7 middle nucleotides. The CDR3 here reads CASSSTGQTTGELFF. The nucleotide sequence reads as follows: TGTGCCAGCTCCTCCACGGGACAGACTACCGGGGAGCTGTTTTTT.